This TCR beta chain derives from a study of CD8 T cells in Susac syndrome (dated by TCRdb to between 2017 and 2020). Looking at the study overall: Whether CD8+ T cell activation and differentiation in Susac syndrome was antigen driven was tested using repertoire sequencing. The study compared CD8+ T cell repertoire clonality among 12 healthy donors, around 14 Susac syndrome patients and approximately 16 multiple sclerosis patients. The investigation overall reported the following: The TCR sequencing and HLA analysis was acknowledged to have included a relatively small number of individuals.

RNA was extracted with the RNeasy kit and roughly 0.5 to 1 ug was reverse transcribed using random hexamers. The immunoSEQ multiplex PCR assay, which covers 54 Vbeta and 13 Jbeta segments, was used to amplify TCR beta CDR3 regions. PCR amplification bias was corrected by using a synthetic template baseline for primer optimization and computational correction. Regarding the original processing steps: Reads were annotated to V, D and J genes per IMGT and analyzed with immunoSEQ Analyzer, keeping only productive sequences. To calculate clonality, Shannon entropy was normalized by log2 of the number of productive unique sequences and then subtracted from one. For each patient and control, public and private clones were evaluated within the 100 most prevalent clones. Susac-specific clones were defined as absent from healthy and MS cohorts, around 980 published viral clones and other ImmuneACCESS disease sequences. TCRdb itself trimmed the public reads at Q25 with fastp, ran MiXCR and retained productive beta chains. Each entry is one CDR3 protein sequence, shown with its most common DNA and genes. The V and J calls and clone size are TCRdb's, not the authors'. The sample table holds some 450,000 distinct CDR3 sequences, of which around 85% were seen once. The top ten clonotypes cover roughly 0.11% of the sample.

On this clonotype itself: Its antigen is unknown. Base quality data are lacking; no much larger clone is found one base away.

Peripheral blood CD8+ and CD4+ T cells from healthy donors, Susac syndrome patients and multiple sclerosis patients were profiled by high-throughput TCR beta sequencing. The multiple sclerosis controls were treatment-naive patients whose relapsing-remitting disease, either stable or active, fulfilled the revised McDonald criteria. Bulk CD8+ and CD4+ T cells were purified by magnetic negative isolation, while CD8+ TEMRA cells were enriched using FACS. Blood was collected in EDTA tubes and processed within 24 hours, with PBMCs isolated through density gradient centrifugation. PBMCs intended for TCR sequencing were cryopreserved in liquid nitrogen and thawed later in a water bath at 37 degrees C. Purity of sorted or isolated CD4+, CD8+ and CD8+ TEMRA cells was at least 90%. The CDR3 spans 16 residues, from the cysteine through the phenylalanine. Solely the CDR3 DNA is kept, with 48 bases framed from the first base. Sequences LNHNV (CDR1) and YYDKDF (CDR2) are obtained from the germline V gene (reference sequence). The junction shows trimming of 0 bases on V and 5 bases on J, plus 14 bases between the germline ends.

Sequenced: CD8+ T cells from PBMCs. The chain is encoded by TRBV15 joined to TRBJ2-1; the D gene is perhaps TRBD1, on 6 matching bases. The TCR sequence derives from a human donor with multiple sclerosis. The CDR3 protein sequence reads: CATSRDRGTGNNEQFF. The DNA sequence is as follows: TGTGCCACCAGCAGAGATAGAGGAACAGGGAACAATGAGCAGTTCTTC.